Listed below are T cell receptor beta chains from one sample, sequenced in a study of blood T cells in healthy people across ages. TCRdb re-derived calls from the 5' RACE reads in MiXCR, one entry per CDR3 protein. The sample has about 560,000 distinct CDR3 sequences, about 28% seen once. These same records also appear under a second study, on T cells of mothers and their children.

Sequencing was carried out using blood. Receptors originate from a boy younger than 10 in good health. Each CDR3 is given with its conserved first and last residue. The order of the fields is J gene, clone size, V gene, D gene, CDR3 protein, CDR3 DNA. A D gene is named only where the DNA matches it firmly. Clone size is given for some rows only: seen once, a few or many times, or a class if the clone is expanded.

>TRBJ2-7|NA|TRBV12-3/TRBV12-4|NA
CASSSNILYEQYF
TGTGCCAGCAGTTCTAATATTCTCTACGAGCAGTACTTC
>TRBJ2-1|NA|TRBV27|NA
CASSSPYRVGEQFF
TGTGCCAGCAGTTCCCCGTACAGGGTTGGTGAGCAGTTCTTC
>TRBJ2-3|few|TRBV5-6|NA
CASRKTGTDTQYF
TGTGCCAGCAGAAAAACAGGGACAGATACGCAGTATTTT
>TRBJ1-2|few|TRBV19|NA
CASSAQGRRGYTF
TGTGCCAGTAGCGCCCAGGGCAGGAGGGGCTACACCTTC
>TRBJ2-2|few|TRBV5-1|NA
CASSKDFANTGELFF
TGCGCCAGCAGCAAGGACTTCGCGAACACCGGGGAGCTGTTTTTT
>TRBJ1-4|few|TRBV5-1|TRBD1
CASSETGRVLEEKLFF
TGCGCCAGCAGCGAGACAGGGAGGGTCCTAGAAGAAAAACTGTTTTTT
>TRBJ1-4|NA|TRBV2|NA
CASSPERELFF
TGTGCCAGCAGTCCGGAGCGGGAACTGTTTTTT
>TRBJ1-1|NA|TRBV2|NA
CASSELGGNTEAFF
TGTGCCAGCAGTGAACTAGGGGGGAACACTGAAGCTTTCTTT
>TRBJ2-5|NA|TRBV7-2|TRBD2
CASSPLGVAGGKETQYF
TGTGCCAGCAGCCCCCTGGGGGTAGCGGGGGGCAAAGAGACCCAGTACTTC
>TRBJ2-7|NA|TRBV19|TRBD2
CASSPTSSGTGEQYF
TGTGCCAGTAGTCCAACAAGTAGCGGGACGGGTGAGCAGTACTTC
>TRBJ2-5|NA|TRBV7-9|NA
CASSLVFGSLETQYF
TGTGCCAGCAGCTTAGTGTTTGGCTCTCTGGAGACCCAGTACTTC
>TRBJ2-1|NA|TRBV20-1|TRBD2
CSARDACGLAGADEQFF
TGCAGTGCTAGAGACGCTTGTGGCCTAGCGGGAGCTGATGAGCAGTTCTTC
>TRBJ2-5|NA|TRBV29-1|TRBD1
CSVDPRTGGEETQYF
TGCAGCGTTGATCCCCGGACAGGGGGGGAAGAGACCCAGTACTTC
>TRBJ2-5|NA|TRBV20-1|TRBD1
CSARAGTAQETQYF
TGCAGTGCTAGGGCAGGGACAGCCCAAGAGACCCAGTACTTC
>TRBJ2-5|NA|TRBV27|TRBD1
CASSLSQGVWETQYF
TGTGCCAGCAGTTTAAGCCAGGGGGTTTGGGAGACCCAGTACTTC
>TRBJ2-5|NA|TRBV7-3|TRBD2
CASSSSAGGRETQYF
TGTGCCAGCAGCTCCTCAGCGGGGGGAAGAGAGACCCAGTACTTC
>TRBJ1-2|NA|TRBV4-2|NA
CASSQDLTGSYGYTF
TGTGCCAGCAGCCAAGATCTGACGGGATCCTATGGCTACACCTTC
>TRBJ2-5|NA|TRBV11-2|NA
CASRTLRGKETQYF
TGTGCCAGCAGAACCTTACGGGGGAAAGAGACCCAGTACTTC
>TRBJ2-1|NA|TRBV27|TRBD2
CASSWASGSHNEQFF
TGTGCCAGCAGTTGGGCTAGCGGGTCCCACAATGAGCAGTTCTTC
>TRBJ1-1|NA|TRBV7-2|NA
CASSSGAGKTEAFF
TGTGCCAGCAGCTCAGGGGCAGGGAAGACTGAAGCTTTCTTT
>TRBJ2-7|NA|TRBV5-5|NA
CASSVGLEQYF
TGTGCCAGCAGCGTAGGCCTCGAGCAGTACTTC
>TRBJ1-1|few|TRBV3-1|NA
CASSQAGGGITEAFF
TGTGCCAGCAGCCAAGCCGGAGGGGGAATCACTGAAGCTTTCTTT
>TRBJ2-1|NA|TRBV29-1|NA
CSVQDGSYNEQFF
TGCAGCGTTCAGGACGGATCTTACAATGAGCAGTTCTTC
>TRBJ2-5|NA|TRBV2|TRBD1
CASSAPGQGAGETQYF
TGTGCCAGCAGTGCTCCGGGACAGGGGGCTGGAGAGACCCAGTACTTC
>TRBJ2-1|NA|TRBV6-2/TRBV6-3|NA
CASRPPGLSYNQQFF
TGTGCCAGCAGGCCTCCGGGACTGTCCTACAATCAGCAGTTCTTC
>TRBJ2-5|few|TRBV6-5|TRBD1
CASRPRQGLQETQYF
TGTGCCAGCAGACCCCGACAGGGATTACAAGAGACCCAGTACTTC
>TRBJ1-4|NA|TRBV12-3/TRBV12-4|NA
CASSPGQREKLFF
TGTGCCAGCAGTCCGGGACAACGGGAAAAACTGTTTTTT
>TRBJ1-2|NA|TRBV3-1|NA
CASSQTPGYYGYTF
TGTGCCAGCAGCCAAACACCGGGTTACTATGGCTACACCTTC
>TRBJ1-6|NA|TRBV19|NA
CASKLGRADSPLHF
TGTGCCAGTAAACTCGGCAGGGCGGATTCACCCCTCCACTTT
>TRBJ2-7|NA|TRBV5-6|NA
CASSLSPAMSSYEQYF
TGTGCCAGCAGCTTAAGTCCCGCAATGAGTTCCTACGAGCAGTACTTC
>TRBJ2-2|NA|TRBV12-3/TRBV12-4|NA
CASSPRRNTGELFF
TGTGCCAGCAGTCCCAGGAGAAACACCGGGGAGCTGTTTTTT
>TRBJ2-3|once|TRBV12-3/TRBV12-4|NA
CASRPRVDTQYF
TGTGCCAGCAGACCCCGGGTAGATACGCAGTATTTT
>TRBJ2-1|NA|TRBV18|TRBD2
CASSPPLAGGHNEQFF
TGTGCCAGCTCACCACCTCTAGCGGGGGGTCACAATGAGCAGTTCTTC
>TRBJ2-5|many|TRBV12-3/TRBV12-4|NA
CASSLRVMQETQYF
TGTGCCAGCAGTTTGAGAGTGATGCAAGAGACCCAGTACTTC
>TRBJ2-3|NA|TRBV20-1|NA
CSANRAGARLDTQYF
TGCAGTGCTAATAGGGCGGGGGCCCGCCTGGATACGCAGTATTTT
>TRBJ1-2|NA|TRBV11-2|NA
CASSNWGKGRHGYTF
TGTGCCAGCAGTAATTGGGGGAAGGGGAGACATGGCTACACCTTC
>TRBJ2-1|NA|TRBV19|NA
CASSIWASGDNEQFF
TGTGCTAGTAGTATTTGGGCTAGTGGCGACAATGAGCAGTTCTTC
>TRBJ1-2|NA|TRBV12-3/TRBV12-4|NA
CASSWALEGDGYTF
TGTGCCAGCAGTTGGGCCTTGGAAGGGGATGGCTACACCTTC
>TRBJ1-4|NA|TRBV6-2/TRBV6-3|NA
CASSYSTAEKLFF
TGTGCCAGCAGTTACTCGACGGCTGAAAAACTGTTTTTT
>TRBJ2-1|NA|TRBV5-1|NA
CASSLEGGRGGYYNEQFF
TGCGCCAGCAGCTTGGAGGGGGGGCGCGGGGGATATTACAATGAGCAGTTCTTC
>TRBJ2-7|NA|TRBV27|NA
CASSLSGEGPLYEQYF
TGTGCCAGCAGTTTATCGGGAGAAGGGCCATTATACGAGCAGTACTTC
>TRBJ2-1|NA|TRBV6-5|NA
CASSEVRGCDEQFF
TGTGCCAGCAGTGAGGTTCGGGGGTGCGATGAGCAGTTCTTC
>TRBJ1-2|NA|TRBV29-1|NA
CSVDRNYGHTF
TGCAGCGTTGATAGGAACTATGGCCACACCTTC
>TRBJ1-2|few|TRBV20-1|TRBD1
CSARDRGRDGYTF
TGCAGTGCTCGGGACAGGGGGCGGGATGGCTACACCTTC
>TRBJ2-7|few|TRBV29-1|TRBD2
CSVGGLAGAYEQYF
TGCAGCGTTGGAGGTCTAGCGGGCGCCTACGAGCAGTACTTC
>TRBJ1-2|NA|TRBV12-3/TRBV12-4|NA
CASSLGPSGVGYGYTF
TGTGCCAGCAGTTTGGGCCCCTCCGGGGTGGGCTATGGCTACACCTTC
>TRBJ1-3|NA|TRBV12-3/TRBV12-4|NA
CASTPLASGNTVYF
TGTGCCAGCACCCCCTTGGCCTCTGGAAACACCGTATATTTT
>TRBJ2-7|many|TRBV10-3|TRBD2
CAISDTSGAYEQYF
TGTGCCATCAGTGATACTAGCGGGGCCTACGAGCAGTACTTC
>TRBJ2-2|NA|TRBV4-2|TRBD1
CASSPDSGQGITGELFF
TGTGCCAGCAGCCCCGACTCGGGACAGGGGATCACCGGGGAGCTGTTTTTT
>TRBJ2-2|NA|TRBV10-1|TRBD2
CASSMTSGRAGTGELFF
TGCGCCAGCAGCATGACTAGCGGGAGGGCCGGCACCGGGGAGCTGTTTTTT
>TRBJ2-2|NA|TRBV20-1|TRBD1
CSATTTGGHPRNTGELFF
TGCAGTGCTACAACGACAGGGGGCCACCCAAGGAACACCGGGGAGCTGTTTTTT
>TRBJ1-6|few|TRBV27|NA
CASSFNSVEVPSPLHF
TGTGCCAGCAGTTTCAACAGCGTGGAGGTACCTTCACCCCTCCACTTT
>TRBJ2-5|many|TRBV27|NA
CASSLRREETQYF
TGTGCCAGCAGTTTAAGGAGGGAAGAGACCCAGTACTTC
>TRBJ2-1|few|TRBV28|NA
CASSPLGEHEQFF
TGTGCCAGCAGTCCCCTGGGGGAGCACGAGCAGTTCTTC
>TRBJ1-5|few|TRBV28|TRBD1
CASSPDSGGQQPQHF
TGTGCCAGCAGTCCGGACTCCGGGGGACAGCAGCCCCAGCATTTT
>TRBJ1-4|NA|TRBV9|NA
CASSVAPGGNEKLFF
TGTGCCAGCAGCGTAGCCCCGGGGGGAAATGAAAAACTGTTTTTT
>TRBJ2-7|few|TRBV20-1|TRBD2
CSAGTSDEQYF
TGCAGTGCCGGGACTAGCGACGAGCAGTACTTC
>TRBJ2-2|NA|TRBV11-2|TRBD1
CASRPPGQGRTGELFF
TGTGCCAGCAGACCTCCGGGACAGGGGAGGACCGGGGAGCTGTTTTTT